The 28 T cell receptor beta chains given below trace back to one sample, sequenced in a study of blood T cell repertoires in COVID-19. Measured with immunoSEQ multiplex PCR; TCRdb has only the in-frame clones, and not every one. The data contain fewer than 450,000 clones, about 87% of them singletons. Sequences were obtained from peripheral blood. The receptors originated from a woman in her forties or fifties with COVID-19, enrolled during active disease.

With respect to this clone: This sample includes further DNA sequences coding for the same CDR3. The V and J genes are TRBV7-2 and TRBJ1-6; TRBD1 might be the D (5 bases). This CDR3 is 14 amino acids long. Looked up from germline, CDR1 is SGHTA and CDR2 is FQGNSA. Trimming removed 5 bases from V and 9 bases from J, with 14 bases in between. CDR3 sequence (DNA): TGTGCCAGCAGCCCGGGGCAGGGAGGTTCACCCCTCCACTTT. It specifies CASSPGQGGSPLHF.

The V and J genes are TRBV6-5 and TRBJ1-1; D may be TRBD1 (5 bases). Deletions cut 6 bases from V and 5 bases from J, with 16 bases between. Germline V gene lookup returns CDR1 MNHEY and CDR2 SVGAGI. This CDR3 is 14 amino acids long. DNA for the CDR3: TGTGCCAGCAGGCGGGACCCTGCGGGGACTGAAGCTTTCTTT. As protein: CASRRDPAGTEAFF.

V and J are TRBV11-2 and TRBJ2-7, with a possible D match to TRBD1 (5 bases). This CDR3 region has 14 residues. CDR1 and CDR2 (germline): SGHAT, FQNNGV. V shed 1 base and J shed 3 bases, with 10 bases lying between them. The CDR3, as DNA: TGTGCCAGCAGCTTAGGAGCAGGGAACTACGAGCAGTACTTC. Protein sequence: CASSLGAGNYEQYF.

The rearrangement joins TRBV5-6 to TRBJ1-5, with D perhaps TRBD1 (5 bases). Germline CDR1 is SGHDT and CDR2 is YYEEEE. V shed 1 base and J shed 7 bases, with 15 bases lying between them. The CDR3 covers 15 residues. In DNA, the CDR3 is TGTGCCAGCAGCTTGAAGGGGACTCTTTCCCAGCCCCAGCATTTT. This gives the protein CASSLKGTLSQPQHF. Based on the CDR3 plus reference TRBV5-6 and TRBJ1-5, the full variable domain is DAGVTQSPTHLIKTRGQQVTLRCSPKSGHDTVSWYQQALGQGPQFIFQYYEEEERQRGNFPDRFSGHQFPNYSSELNVNALLLGDSALYLCASSLKGTLSQPQHFGDGTRLSIL.

The chain uses TRBV19 and TRBJ1-1; 7 bases map to TRBD1. From germline, CDR1 is LNHDA and CDR2 SQIVND (reference sequence). The V gene end was trimmed by 8 bases and the J gene end by 1 base; junction bases not matched to a gene: 4. The CDR3 contains 13 residues. CDR3 DNA sequence: TGTGCCAGTGGGACAGAGACGAACACTGAAGCTTTCTTT. The encoded protein is CASGTETNTEAFF.

As to this clone: Other DNA variants within this sample encode the same CDR3. The chain is built from TRBV5-1 and TRBJ2-3, with D perhaps matching TRBD1 (6 bases). CDR1 and CDR2 (germline): SGHRS, YFSETQ. Trimming shortened V by 5 bases and J by 3 bases, and 10 bases separated the two germline ends. CDR3 size: 13 residues. The CDR3 is CASSSQGTDTQYF. The CDR3 coding sequence is TGCGCCAGCAGTTCTCAGGGGACAGATACGCAGTATTTT.

The chain couples TRBV7-2 to TRBJ1-6, with TRBD1 matching 7 bases. CDR3 length equals 14 residues. Unmatched junction bases numbered 6, after V lost 5 bases and J lost 8 bases. In germline, CDR1 is SGHTA, CDR2 FQGNSA. The CDR3 nucleotides read TGTGCCAGCAGCATTCAGGGGGATTATTCACCCCTCCACTTT. This encodes CASSIQGDYSPLHF.

The chain is built from TRBV4-2 and TRBJ2-5; TRBD2 agrees at 10 bases. J lost 5 bases, V lost 0 bases, and 6 bases had no gene match. The germline V gene encodes CDR1 LGHNA and CDR2 YNFKEQ. CDR3 length: 16 amino acids. The CDR3 here is CASSQEPSGGAETQYF. For the CDR3, the DNA is TGTGCCAGCAGCCAAGAACCTAGCGGGGGTGCGGAGACCCAGTACTTC.

This chain links TRBV12-3 or TRBV12-4 with TRBJ1-3; D call uncertain. V was shortened by 6 bases and J by 4 bases, with 7 bases between the two germline ends. The CDR3 has 12 amino acids. CDR3 protein: CASSSTGNTIYF. CDR3 in DNA: TGTGCCAGCAGCTCGACAGGAAACACCATATATTTT.

As DNA, the CDR3 is TGTGCCTGGGCTACAGGGGACTATGGCTACACCTTC. It codes for CAWATGDYGYTF. The chain uses TRBV30 and TRBJ1-2; 7 nucleotides line up with TRBD1. Trimming at V came to 5 bases and at J to 3 bases, leaving 3 bases not matched to a gene. This CDR3 comprises 12 residues. Germline V gene data show CDR1 as GTSNPN and CDR2 as SVGIG (reference sequence).

CDR3 in amino acids: CASSLGGGQKDTQYF. CDR3 in DNA: TGTGCCAGCAGCTTAGGGGGGGGCCAGAAGGATACGCAGTATTTT. J is TRBJ2-3 and V is TRBV7-8, with D tentatively TRBD2 (7 bases). The CDR3 spans 15 residues. CDR1 and CDR2 (germline): SGHVS, FQNEAQ. V was trimmed by 1 base and J by 6 bases, leaving 14 bases between them.

V gene TRBV24-1 combines with J gene TRBJ2-3, with D uncertain. CDR3 length: 12 residues. V was cut by 4 bases and J by 2 bases, with 3 bases left in between. Germline V gives CDR1 KGHDR, CDR2 SFDVKD. CDR3 residues: CATSEATDTQYF. The DNA of the CDR3 is TGTGCCACCAGTGAGGCCACAGATACGCAGTATTTT.

The chain links TRBV5-1 to TRBJ2-5, with 8 bases aligning to TRBD2. CDR3 size: 17 residues. V shed 0 bases and J 4 bases; nucleotides not matched to a gene: 11. CDR1 SGHRS and CDR2 YFSETQ come from the germline V gene. CDR3 sequence reads: CASSLDSGRGAGETQYF. CDR3 DNA sequence: TGCGCCAGCAGCTTGGATTCTGGGCGGGGGGCCGGAGAGACCCAGTACTTC.

Of note for this clone: Other DNA sequences from this sample encode an identical CDR3 as well. The rearrangement joins TRBV18 to TRBJ2-7, with 11 bases identical to TRBD2. The CDR3 has 14 residues. Germline V CDR1 and CDR2: KGHSH, LQKENI. Unmatched junction bases numbered 0, after V lost 3 bases and J lost 2 bases. The DNA for the CDR3 is TGTGCCAGCTCACCTAGCGGGGGGGCCTACGAGCAGTACTTC. Residues: CASSPSGGAYEQYF.

The genes are TRBV9 and TRBJ1-2; D is possibly TRBD1 (6 bases). The V end was cut by 3 bases, the J end by 6 bases, with 18 bases between. The CDR3 sequence is 15 residues long. Germline V gene lookup returns CDR1 SGDLS and CDR2 YYNGEE. The CDR3 loop reads CASSGITGTRHGYTF. CDR3 coding DNA: TGTGCCAGCAGCGGTATTACCGGGACACGGCATGGCTACACCTTC.

The V gene is TRBV7-8, the J gene TRBJ1-6, with unresolved D. V lost 5 bases and J 2 bases, leaving 7 bases between the germline ends. From germline, CDR1 is SGHVS and CDR2 FQNEAQ. The CDR3 runs 14 residues. The CDR3 DNA is TGTGCCAGCAGCCCGAGCCCCTATAATTCACCCCTCCACTTT. Protein: CASSPSPYNSPLHF.

The V call is TRBV5-8, the J call TRBJ1-6; 9 bases map to TRBD1. From germline, CDR1 is SGHTS and CDR2 YDEGEE. The V segment lost 7 bases and the J segment 6 bases; nucleotides outside the gene matches: 5. The CDR3 contains 14 residues. The CDR3 loop is CASCPGQGNSPLHF. The CDR3 bases are TGTGCCAGCTGCCCGGGACAGGGTAATTCACCCCTCCACTTT.

DNA of the CDR3: TGTGCCAGCAGCCAAGTTTCGGGACAGCTAAATTCACCCCTCCACTTT. It translates to CASSQVSGQLNSPLHF. This rearrangement joins TRBV3-1 (or the pseudogene TRBV3-2) to TRBJ1-6; 7 positions match TRBD1. V gave up 1 base and J gave up 7 bases; unmatched junction bases: 7. Germline CDR1 and CDR2: LGHDT and YNNKEL (reference sequence). This CDR3 contains 16 residues.

The rearrangement links TRBV12-5 to TRBJ2-7, with D unresolved. The length of the CDR3 is 14 residues. From germline, CDR1 is LGHNT and CDR2 FRNRAP. V was trimmed by 3 bases and J by 3 bases, leaving 12 bases between them. The DNA for the CDR3 is TGTGCTAGTGGTTTTTGGAACAGCCGCTACGAGCAGTACTTC. Translating it yields CASGFWNSRYEQYF.

V gene TRBV5-1 combines with J gene TRBJ2-7, with 8 positions matching TRBD1. Per germline, CDR1 SGHRS and CDR2 YFSETQ. V lost 2 bases, J lost 7 bases, and 17 bases stayed unmatched. The CDR3 length is 17 residues. The CDR3 spells CASSFPARTGTSWEQYF. CDR3 nucleotide sequence: TGCGCCAGCAGCTTCCCAGCCCGGACAGGGACATCGTGGGAGCAGTACTTC.

V and J are TRBV7-9 and TRBJ1-1; TRBD1 matches at 8 bases. The CDR3 spans 15 residues. Germline V gene lookup returns CDR1 SEHNR and CDR2 FQNEAQ (reference sequence). V trimming: 5 bases; J trimming: 4 bases; junction bases outside the gene matches: 9. CDR3 nucleotide sequence: TGTGCCAGCAGCGCTTGGCAGGGGGCAGCCACTGAAGCTTTCTTT. Protein product: CASSAWQGAATEAFF.

The J gene is TRBJ2-5, the V gene TRBV27, with 9 positions matching TRBD2. V shed 1 base and J 5 bases; nucleotides not matched to a gene: 8. The CDR3 runs to 16 residues. CDR1 is MNHEY, CDR2 SMNVEV, per germline (reference sequence). The CDR3 bases are TGTGCCAGCAGTTTATATGGCGGGGGGGCCGAGGAGACCCAGTACTTC. It is translated as CASSLYGGGAEETQYF.

The chain joins TRBV2 to TRBJ2-1, with 10 positions matching TRBD2. Looked up from germline, CDR1 is SNHLY and CDR2 is FYNNEI. Unmatched junction bases numbered 1, after V lost 7 bases and J lost 4 bases. The CDR3 sequence is 13 residues long. This CDR3 reads CASTGLAYNEQFF. The DNA of the CDR3 is TGTGCCAGCACGGGACTAGCGTACAATGAGCAGTTCTTC. Full variable domain (rest looked up from reference TRBV2 and TRBJ2-1): EPEVTQTPSHQVTQMGQEVILRCVPISNHLYFYWYRQILGQKVEFLVSFYNNEISEKSEIFDDQFSVERPDGSNFTLKIRSTKLEDSAMYFCASTGLAYNEQFFGPGTRLTVL.

This sequence joins TRBV29-1 and TRBJ1-1; D is unresolved. The CDR3 has 11 amino acids. V was pared by 5 bases and J by 5 bases, with 9 bases between. The germline gives CDR1 SQVTM, CDR2 ANQGSEA. The CDR3 region has the DNA TGCAGCGTTTCCCCGGGGACTGAAGCTTTCTTT. Protein: CSVSPGTEAFF.

This sequence joins TRBV18 and TRBJ2-3; 7 nucleotides match TRBD1. The CDR3 totals 16 residues. The junction had 8 bases not matched to a gene; V was cut back by 5 bases and J by 0 bases. Germline CDR1 is KGHSH and CDR2 is LQKENI. The CDR3 spells CASSAIGTASTDTQYF. The CDR3 nucleotides are TGTGCCAGCTCAGCGATCGGGACAGCTAGCACAGATACGCAGTATTTT. Full variable domain (rest looked up from reference TRBV18 and TRBJ2-3): NAGVMQNPRHLVRRRGQEARLRCSPMKGHSHVYWYRQLPEEGLKFMVYLQKENIIDESGMPKERFSAEFPKEGPSILRIQQVVRGDSAAYFCASSAIGTASTDTQYFGPGTRLTVL.

CDR3 DNA: TGTGCCAGCAGCCGGGACAGGGCTGAGACAGATACGCAGTATTTT. Translation gives CASSRDRAETDTQYF. The chain combines TRBV7-3 with TRBJ2-3; 9 positions match TRBD1. Per germline, CDR1 SGHTA and CDR2 FQGTGA. Trimming cost V 5 bases and J 3 bases; bases outside gene matches: 6. The CDR3 has 15 amino acids. Full variable domain (remainder filled in from reference TRBV7-3 and TRBJ2-3): GAGVSQTPSNKVTEKGKYVELRCDPISGHTALYWYRQSLGQGPEFLIYFQGTGAADDSGLPNDRFFAVRPEGSVSTLKIQRTERGDSAVYLCASSRDRAETDTQYFGPGTRLTVL.

J is TRBJ2-2 and V is TRBV6-5; tentative D call: TRBD2 (7 bases). Germline CDR1 is MNHEY and CDR2 is SVGAGI. This CDR3 is 15 amino acids long. Deletions cut 5 bases from V and 6 bases from J, with 16 bases between. The CDR3 here is CASSLGGARAGELFF. DNA of the CDR3: TGTGCCAGCAGTCTAGGGGGGGCGAGGGCCGGGGAGCTGTTTTTT.

The chain links TRBV4-2 to TRBJ1-1; tentatively, D is TRBD1 (6 bases). Deletions cut 3 bases from V and 0 bases from J, with 17 bases between. Germline lookup yields CDR1 LGHNA and CDR2 YNFKEQ. This CDR3 is 17 amino acids long. The chain's CDR3 is CASSQKGMGAMNTEAFF. CDR3 in DNA: TGTGCCAGCAGCCAGAAGGGTATGGGGGCAATGAACACTGAAGCTTTCTTT.